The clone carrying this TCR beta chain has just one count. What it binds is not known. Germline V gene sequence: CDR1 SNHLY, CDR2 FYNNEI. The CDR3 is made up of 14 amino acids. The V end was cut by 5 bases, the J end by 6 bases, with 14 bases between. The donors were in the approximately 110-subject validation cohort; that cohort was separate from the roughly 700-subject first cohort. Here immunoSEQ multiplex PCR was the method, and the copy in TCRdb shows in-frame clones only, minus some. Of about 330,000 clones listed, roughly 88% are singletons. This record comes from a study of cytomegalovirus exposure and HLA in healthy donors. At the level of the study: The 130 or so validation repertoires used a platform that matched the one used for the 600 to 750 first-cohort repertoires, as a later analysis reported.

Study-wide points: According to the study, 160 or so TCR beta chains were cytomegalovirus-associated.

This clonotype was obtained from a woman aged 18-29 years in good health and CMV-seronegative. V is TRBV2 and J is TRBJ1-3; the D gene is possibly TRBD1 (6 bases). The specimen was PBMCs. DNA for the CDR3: TGTGCCAGCAGTCAACAGGGTATTTTAAACACCATATATTTT. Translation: CASSQQGILNTIYF.